This TCR beta chain comes out of a study of blood T cell repertoires in COVID-19 (TCRdb year 2020). For the study in its entirety: Samples from collaborators originated in the United States, Italy and Spain and spanned both the acute and convalescent phases of COVID-19. The prospective study material was composed of cDNA or gDNA derived from T cells, B-cell-depleted T cells, or PBMCs. The dataset comprised deeply sampled blood TCRbeta repertoires from subjects exposed to, actively infected with, or recovered from COVID-19. The repertoires were made available in a free public database intended to serve as a resource for research on the immune response to SARS-CoV-2. Samples were obtained from the ongoing ImmuneRACE study (first 160 participants) and from 1,000 to 1,500 subjects provided by 6 global collaborators. A de-identified subject ID, COVID-19 status, age in years and sex were almost always included in the sample metadata. Where available, HLA class I and class II types were taken from metadata supplied by the sample provider and were not determined by assay-based typing. What the study reported, not specific to this receptor: The amount of clinical and demographic metadata varied by source and participant and was provided uncurated.

Notes on this clone: Its cognate antigen has yet to be identified. Per-nucleotide qualities are absent, and no much larger clonotype sits a single base away.

Each collaborating institution followed its own protocols to collect whole blood in K2EDTA tubes. Collaborator samples were shipped for TCRbeta analysis as frozen whole blood, isolated PBMCs, or DNA extracted from either sample type. TCRbeta CDR3 regions were amplified from genomic DNA by means of the immunoSEQ Assay, a bias-controlled multiplex PCR. The paper's data handling went like this. Nucleated cell counts per sample were estimated from amplification of reference gene primers within the assay. To quantify the absolute abundance of each unique TCRbeta CDR3 rearrangement, sequence reads were collapsed and filtered. For each sample, productive Simpson clonality was calculated as the square root of Simpson's diversity index across productive rearrangements. TCRdb carries this immuneACCESS record with in-frame sequences only. Its versions omit some clonotypes, under half of them owing to an unresolved V gene in the studies checked, with the rest unexplained. For V, J and clone size, that table is used; D and trimming come from the DNA. This sample gives some 220,000 clones in total; around 84% of them show up just once. 9.7% of the sample rests with the top ten.

The germline V and J ends show losses of 5 bases and 5 bases respectively, and no gene match explains 7 bases of the junction. From the germline V gene, CDR1 is SGHAT and CDR2 is FQNNGV. Its CDR3 holds 15 amino acids, cysteine through phenylalanine. Only the CDR3 DNA stays, 45 bases, in frame from base 1. The chain is assembled from TRBV11-2 and TRBJ2-5, and TRBD1 aligns with 11 junction nucleotides. The TCR comes from a man aged 45-65 years with active or convalescent COVID-19. Sequenced: peripheral blood. The DNA sequence follows: TGTGCCAGCAGCCCCAGGACAGGGGGCAGGGAGACCCAGTACTTC. Its coded protein is CASSPRTGGRETQYF.